This T cell receptor beta chain appears in the sequencing data of a study of naive and memory T cell subsets. Study-level points and caveats: The RNA method is potentially sensitive to activation and differentiation changes.

Treatment reported: skin biopsy from PPD injection site in Mantoux-positive individual. TCR cDNA received a 3' ligated oligonucleotide that carried a UMI. Four PCR rounds used nested alpha and beta constant region primers plus the SP2 primer. One entry per CDR3 protein results from TCRdb running MiXCR on the UMI-ligation and nested PCR reads. The data hold around 31,000 distinct CDR3 sequences, with roughly 6.6% observed a single time. As for this clonotype: Its antigen is not identified.

Germline assignment: CDR1 KGHSH and CDR2 LQKENI. V was trimmed by 1 base and J by 3 bases, leaving 9 bases between them. This CDR3 region has 14 residues. This chain uses TRBV18 with TRBJ1-1; D perhaps matches TRBD1 (5 bases). The sample in question was skin, obtained from a tuberculin skin test site. The TCR sequence derives from an adult in good health. The CDR3 spells CASSPRGGDTEAFF. CDR3 nucleotides: TGTGCCAGCTCACCACGGGGGGGGGACACTGAAGCTTTCTTT.